Listed below are T cell receptor beta chains from one sample, sequenced in a study of type 1 regulatory T cells. These receptors' antigens are unknown. TCRdb re-analysed the reads in MiXCR, keeping a single row per CDR3 protein. This sample has 60,000 to 75,000 distinct CDR3 sequences, with roughly 20% found just once. What was sequenced was cultured type 1 regulatory T (Tr1) cells, either the whole culture or a sorted fraction (not recorded which). The receptors were sampled from a human donor in good health. CDR3s include the opening cysteine and the closing phenylalanine or tryptophan. A D gene is named only where the DNA matches it firmly. Size is stated for part of the rows, as once, few or many counts, or as a class when the clone is expanded.

>TRBJ2-2|-|TRBV21-1|-
TGTGCCAGCATCGGGACGAGCGGGGAGCTGTTTTTT
CASIGTSGELFF
>TRBJ1-3|few|TRBV5-5|-
TGTGCCAGCAGCCGGGACTTTGGAAACACCATATATTTT
CASSRDFGNTIYF
>TRBJ2-5|-|TRBV7-2|TRBD2
TGTGCCAGCAGCTCGGGACTAGCAGACCAAGAGACCCAGTACTTC
CASSSGLADQETQYF
>TRBJ2-7|many|TRBV5-1|-
TGCGCCAGCAGCTCCCAGGGTCAAACCTACGAGCAGTACTTC
CASSSQGQTYEQYF
>TRBJ1-1|-|TRBV9|TRBD1
TGTGCCAGCAGCGTAGCAGGGGGACGGAACACTGAAGCTTTCTTT
CASSVAGGRNTEAFF
>TRBJ2-7|-|TRBV5-4|-
TGTGCCAGCAGCTTGTCACTAGACAACTACGAGCAGTACTTC
CASSLSLDNYEQYF
>TRBJ1-5|few|TRBV20-1|-
TGCAGTGCGGGAGCGGGGCGGATGAAGCCCCAGCATTTT
CSAGAGRMKPQHF
>TRBJ1-2|-|TRBV5-1|-
TGCACCAGCAGCTTGGCTTTGGGGGACTATGGCTACACCTTC
CTSSLALGDYGYTF
>TRBJ2-5|-|TRBV5-1|-
TGCGCCAGCACTCTAGAGGGGGAGACCCAGTACTTC
CASTLEGETQYF
>TRBJ2-7|-|TRBV9|TRBD1
TGTGCCAGCAGCGCAGGACAGGCGACGGGCGAGCAGTACTTC
CASSAGQATGEQYF
>TRBJ2-7|many|TRBV5-1|-
TGCGCCAGCAGCTTGAGAGGGACCCTCTTCGAGGAGCAGTACTTC
CASSLRGTLFEEQYF
>TRBJ2-2|-|TRBV6-5|TRBD2
TGTGCCAGCAGAAACCAAGCGGGAGGGCCTGGAACCGGGGAGCTGTTTTTT
CASRNQAGGPGTGELFF
>TRBJ1-2|few|TRBV20-1|-
TGCAGTGCTAGACCCCCACAGAGAACTAACTATGGCTACACCTTC
CSARPPQRTNYGYTF
>TRBJ1-6|many|TRBV7-8|TRBD1
TGTGCCAGCAGCTTCCCCGGTGGGACAGGGTATTCACCCCTCCACTTT
CASSFPGGTGYSPLHF
>TRBJ2-7|few|TRBV27|-
TGTGCCAGCAGTGCAAGTGGGGGGACAAGGGAGTACTTC
CASSASGGTREYF